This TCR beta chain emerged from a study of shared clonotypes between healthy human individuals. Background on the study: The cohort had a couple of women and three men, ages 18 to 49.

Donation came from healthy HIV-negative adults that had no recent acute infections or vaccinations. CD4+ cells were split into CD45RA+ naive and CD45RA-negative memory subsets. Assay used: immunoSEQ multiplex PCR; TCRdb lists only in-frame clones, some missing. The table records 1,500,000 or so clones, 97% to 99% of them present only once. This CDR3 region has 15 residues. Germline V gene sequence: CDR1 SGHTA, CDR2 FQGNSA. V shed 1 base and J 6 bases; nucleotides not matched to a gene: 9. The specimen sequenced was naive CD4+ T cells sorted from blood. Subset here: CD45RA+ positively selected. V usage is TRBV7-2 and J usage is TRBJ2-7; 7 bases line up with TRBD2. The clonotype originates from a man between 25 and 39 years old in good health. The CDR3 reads CASSLGAGVSSEQYF. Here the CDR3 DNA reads TGTGCCAGCAGCTTAGGGGCGGGAGTGAGCTCCGAGCAGTACTTC.